The 21 T cell receptor beta chains below all came from one sample that was sequenced in a study of blood T cell repertoires in COVID-19. Produced via immunoSEQ multiplex PCR; TCRdb's table is partial and in-frame only. The sample lists more than 150,000 clones, around 86% occurring once. Sequenced material: peripheral blood. The receptors here all came from a man aged 40-50 years with acute or convalescent COVID-19.

The CDR3 loop is CASRPPGGQDEQYF. DNA for the CDR3: TGTGCCAGCAGGCCCCCCGGGGGGCAGGACGAGCAGTACTTC. This chain links TRBV6-6 with TRBJ2-7; the D gene is possibly TRBD2 (7 bases). Trimming cost V 6 bases and J 5 bases, with 17 bases left between them. Germline lookup yields CDR1 MNHNY and CDR2 SVGAGI (reference sequence). This CDR3 comprises 14 residues.

The chain employs TRBV30 and TRBJ1-2; the D is unclear. From germline, CDR1 is GTSNPN and CDR2 SVGIG (reference sequence). V was shortened by 2 bases and J by 8 bases, with 21 bases between the two germline ends. This CDR3 comprises 15 residues. In DNA form, the CDR3 reads TGTGCCTGGAGTTTCGTCAGGTCGGGGTCCGGCGGCTACACCTTC. It codes for CAWSFVRSGSGGYTF.

The J gene is TRBJ1-5, the V gene TRBV16; 7 bases fit TRBD1. The germline V gene has CDR1 KGHSY and CDR2 FQNENV. This CDR3 region has 15 residues. The trim removed 0 bases at V and 5 bases at J, leaving 4 bases unmatched. CDR3 loop: CASSQSGRGDQPQHF. The CDR3 DNA reads as TGTGCCAGCAGCCAATCAGGCAGGGGGGATCAGCCCCAGCATTTT.

This clone came up once. The V and J genes are TRBV11-2 and TRBJ1-1; D may be TRBD1 (6 bases). The CDR3 is 14 residues long. V was pared by 5 bases and J by 3 bases, with 13 bases between. Germline values: CDR1 SGHAT, CDR2 FQNNGV. DNA of the CDR3: TGTGCCAGCAGCCCCACAGGGAGAGACACTGAAGCTTTCTTT. Its translation: CASSPTGRDTEAFF.

In this sample, this clone turned up a few times. The V and J genes are TRBV7-3 and TRBJ2-2, with 9 positions matching TRBD2. CDR3 length: 18 amino acids. Germline CDR1 reads SGHTA; CDR2 reads FQGTGA. J was trimmed by 0 bases and V by 1 base; bases with no gene match: 6. DNA of the CDR3: TGTGCCAGCAGCTTAAGAGCGGGAGGATTCGCGAACACCGGGGAGCTGTTTTTT. This codes for CASSLRAGGFANTGELFF.

The chain employs TRBV5-1 and TRBJ2-3; TRBD1 might be the D (5 bases). CDR3 length: 14 residues. Trimming shortened V by 1 base and J by 0 bases, and 6 bases separated the two germline ends. Germline CDR1 SGHRS, CDR2 YFSETQ. CDR3 sequence (DNA): TGCGCCAGCAGCTTGCAGGGAAGCACAGATACGCAGTATTTT. Its protein is CASSLQGSTDTQYF.

The chain is built from TRBV7-2 and TRBJ2-1; the D gene is possibly TRBD2 (5 bases). Per the germline V gene, CDR1 is SGHTA and CDR2 is FQGNSA. The CDR3 covers 13 residues. The V end lost 6 bases, the J end lost 7 bases, and 13 bases lay between the germline ends. The CDR3 spells CASSIRSANEQFF. The CDR3 DNA reads as TGTGCCAGCAGTATTCGTAGCGCGAATGAGCAGTTCTTC. The whole variable domain, filled in from reference TRBV7-2 and TRBJ2-1, reads GAGVSQSPSNKVTEKGKDVELRCDPISGHTALYWYRQSLGQGLEFLIYFQGNSAPDKSGLPSDRFSAERTGGSVSTLTIQRTQQEDSAVYLCASSIRSANEQFFGPGTRLTVL.

This clone was counted only a few times. The J gene is TRBJ1-5, the V gene TRBV7-8; no reliable D call. With 5 bases removed from V and 3 bases from J, the gap between germline ends came to 17 bases. Germline V gene sequence: CDR1 SGHVS, CDR2 FQNEAQ. This CDR3 is built from 16 residues. CDR3 sequence (DNA): TGTGCCAGCAGCCAACGAGTGATGAGTAACAATCAGCCCCAGCATTTT. Translation gives CASSQRVMSNNQPQHF.

V usage is TRBV18 and J usage is TRBJ2-2; possible D gene TRBD2, 6 bases. The CDR3 is made up of 16 amino acids. The germline CDR1 and CDR2 sequences are KGHSH and LQKENI. Trimming cost V 3 bases and J 6 bases, with 17 bases left between them. The CDR3 DNA is TGTGCCAGCTCACCGCGCGCTGGACCGGGGGCCGGGGAGCTGTTTTTT. This encodes CASSPRAGPGAGELFF. Together with reference TRBV18 and TRBJ2-2, the CDR3 gives the full variable domain: NAGVMQNPRHLVRRRGQEARLRCSPMKGHSHVYWYRQLPEEGLKFMVYLQKENIIDESGMPKERFSAEFPKEGPSILRIQQVVRGDSAAYFCASSPRAGPGAGELFFGEGSRLTVL.

The rearrangement uses TRBV7-2 and TRBJ1-3, with D perhaps matching TRBD1 (5 bases). Trimming removed 1 base from V and 0 bases from J, with 10 bases in between. The CDR3 spans 16 residues. Per germline, CDR1 SGHTA and CDR2 FQGNSA. CDR3 DNA: TGTGCCAGCAGCTTAGGACAGCTTTCCTCTGGAAACACCATATATTTT. Protein product: CASSLGQLSSGNTIYF.

This chain connects TRBV5-8 to TRBJ2-1; the D gene is possibly TRBD2 (5 bases). Trimming stripped 0 bases from V and 0 bases from J, with 7 bases between. Germline-derived CDR1 and CDR2 are SGHTS and YDEGEE. The CDR3 consists of 15 residues. The CDR3: CASSLGLSSYNEQFF. CDR3 sequence (DNA): TGTGCCAGCAGCTTGGGACTAAGCTCCTACAATGAGCAGTTCTTC.

The gene calls are TRBV7-2 and TRBJ1-1; maybe TRBD1 (5 bases). Germline values: CDR1 SGHTA, CDR2 FQGNSA. Between the trimmed V and J ends, which lost 4 bases and 2 bases, there was a span of 14 bases. This CDR3 is 15 amino acids long. The CDR3 reads CASSSRMGGNTEAFF. CDR3 bases: TGTGCCAGCAGCTCTAGGATGGGGGGTAACACTGAAGCTTTCTTT.

V and J are TRBV6-5 and TRBJ1-1; 8 bases are a match to TRBD1. The CDR3 runs to 14 residues. Per germline, CDR1 MNHEY and CDR2 SVGAGI. V was clipped by 6 bases and J by 6 bases; unmatched bases: 9. The CDR3, as DNA: TGTGCCAGCAGGGGAGGACAGGGCTTTTCTGAAGCTTTCTTT. This codes for CASRGGQGFSEAFF.

The CDR3 is CASSQGTGGRAQDNEQFF. The CDR3 DNA reads as TGTGCCAGCAGCCAAGGGACAGGAGGAAGGGCACAGGACAATGAGCAGTTCTTC. The J gene is TRBJ2-1, the V gene TRBV4-2, with TRBD1 matching 7 bases. J was trimmed by 5 bases and V by 1 base; bases with no gene match: 14. The CDR3 covers 18 residues. CDR1 and CDR2 (germline): LGHNA, YNFKEQ.

The chain couples TRBV30 to TRBJ2-3, with a weak D call TRBD2 (6 bases). Germline V gene lookup returns CDR1 GTSNPN and CDR2 SVGIG (reference sequence). Between the trimmed V and J ends, which lost 8 bases and 2 bases, there was a span of 17 bases. The CDR3 has 14 residues. CDR3 sequence reads: CAVGGSAHTDTQYF. The CDR3 DNA is TGTGCCGTCGGAGGGTCAGCCCACACAGATACGCAGTATTTT.

This rearrangement joins TRBV9 to TRBJ2-2; the D gene is possibly TRBD1 (6 bases). Germline V gene data show CDR1 as SGDLS and CDR2 as YYNGEE. This CDR3 comprises 14 residues. V was trimmed by 3 bases and J by 3 bases, leaving 9 bases between them. CDR3 residues: CASSGYRDTGELFF. CDR3 nucleotides: TGTGCCAGCAGCGGATACAGGGACACCGGGGAGCTGTTTTTT.

The chain uses TRBV5-1 and TRBJ1-2; D remains ambiguous. The CDR3 runs 15 residues. Germline CDR1 and CDR2: SGHRS and YFSETQ. V was shortened by 0 bases and J by 0 bases, with 9 bases between the two germline ends. This chain's CDR3 is CASSLAGETNYGYTF. The CDR3 DNA is TGCGCCAGCAGCTTGGCTGGGGAGACTAACTATGGCTACACCTTC.

The J gene is TRBJ1-2, the V gene TRBV6-2 or TRBV6-3; 12 bases map to TRBD1. CDR1 is MNHEY and CDR2 is SVGEGT in the germline V gene. The ends lost 6 bases at V and 5 bases at J; junction bases unmatched: 7. This CDR3 has 15 amino acids. This CDR3 reads CASSMGQGAGYGYTF. The CDR3 nucleotides read TGTGCCAGCAGCATGGGACAGGGGGCCGGGTATGGCTACACCTTC.

The V gene is TRBV12-3 or TRBV12-4, the J gene TRBJ1-6; D is unresolved. The CDR3 is made up of 12 amino acids. Trimming took 1 base from V and 9 from J, leaving 4 bases between them. CDR3: CASSLDSSPLHF. CDR3 coding DNA: TGTGCCAGCAGTTTAGACAGTTCACCCCTCCACTTT.

Notes on this clone: The DNA is omitted, as the CDR3 cannot be located on it reliably, and the CDR3 follows TCRdb's listing. The chain employs TRBV28 and TRBJ1-4; TRBD1, as called in the table, went unchecked against the DNA. The CDR3 is 17 residues long, ends included. Germline-derived CDR1 and CDR2 are MDHEN and SYDVKM. The CDR3 here is CASSSSSRVNANEKLFF.

V gene TRBV10-3 combines with J gene TRBJ2-7, with TRBD1 matching over 10 bases. The CDR3 runs 14 residues. With 4 bases clipped from V and 7 bases from J, the junction kept 7 bases outside the gene matches. Looked up from germline, CDR1 is ENHRY and CDR2 is SYGVKD. The CDR3 bases are TGTGCCATCAGTGGCGGGACAGGGGAAGGAGAGCAGTACTTC. This translates into CAISGGTGEGEQYF.